Below, 10 T cell receptor beta chains from the same sample are listed, as sequenced in a study of T cells in Graves' hyperthyroidism and ophthalmopathy. Amplification yielded TCR beta CDR3 regions, with RNA transcripts as the source. First-round RT-PCR of the TCR CDR3 relied on the HTBI primer set. A single record per CDR3 protein comes from TCRdb applying MiXCR to the multiplex PCR reads. The table lists about 740,000 distinct CDR3 sequences, 14% of them singletons. Sequenced material: blood. These receptors originate from a woman between 18 and 29 years old with Graves' hyperthyroidism.

CDR3 sequence: CASSLRASFSGANVLTF. In DNA, the CDR3 is TGTGCCAGCAGCCTACGGGCATCCTTCTCTGGGGCCAACGTCCTGACTTTC. The V and J genes are TRBV6-2 or TRBV6-3 and TRBJ2-6; D not certain. Trimming stripped 6 bases from V and 0 bases from J, with 15 bases between. CDR1 and CDR2 from the germline V gene are MNHEY and SVGEGT. The CDR3 extends over 17 amino acids.

This chain links TRBV12-3 or TRBV12-4 with TRBJ1-1; possibly TRBD1 for D (5 bases). This CDR3 has 11 residues. V was pared by 4 bases and J by 13 bases, with 13 bases between. The CDR3 DNA reads as TGTGCCAGCAGTTACCGGGACCTGCTTTTCTTT. It specifies CASSYRDLLFF.

The chain is built from TRBV6-1 and TRBJ1-5, with TRBD1 as a possible D gene (5 bases). Looked up from germline, CDR1 is MNHNS and CDR2 is SASEGT. This CDR3 has 15 amino acids. Trimming took 5 bases from V and 0 from J, leaving 11 bases between them. The CDR3 is CASSTDSYSNQPQHF. CDR3 in DNA: TGTGCCAGCAGTACAGACAGCTATAGCAATCAGCCCCAGCATTTT.

This clonotype was seen many times. V usage is TRBV6-1 and J usage is TRBJ1-6; no reliable D call. V dropped 4 bases and J dropped 14 bases, with 9 bases sitting between them. This CDR3 contains 11 residues. Germline values: CDR1 MNHNS, CDR2 SASEGT. The CDR3 nucleotides are TGTGCCAGCAGTGGACGCTTAGCCCTCCACTTT. Translated: CASSGRLALHF.

The gene calls are TRBV6-1 and TRBJ2-7; a weak D match, TRBD2 (5 bases). Trimming took off 3 bases at V and 3 bases at J, with 12 bases between the two ends. This CDR3 contains 14 residues. Germline CDR1 and CDR2: MNHNS and SASEGT. The CDR3 sequence: CASSDRGLVYEQYF. Written as DNA, the CDR3 is TGTGCCAGCAGTGATCGTGGACTTGTCTACGAGCAGTACTTC.

This clonotype was counted between two and nine times. This chain connects TRBV5-6 to TRBJ2-5, with TRBD2 identical over 10 bases. J lost 7 bases, V lost 4 bases, and 7 bases had no gene match. Germline lookup yields CDR1 SGHDT and CDR2 YYEEEE. This CDR3 has 14 amino acids. CDR3 nucleotide sequence: TGTGCCAGCAGCCCTGGGACTAGCGTTGGGACCCAGTACTTC. Amino acids: CASSPGTSVGTQYF.

This clonotype was counted ten times or more. This sequence joins TRBV30 and TRBJ2-1; D might be TRBD1 (6 bases). The CDR3 consists of 13 residues. Trimming left V 2 bases short and J 10 bases short, with 15 bases between. In germline, CDR1 is GTSNPN, CDR2 SVGIG (reference sequence). CDR3 coding DNA: TGTGCCTGGAGTAAGACAGGCCTTAGGGAGCAGTTCTTC. It yields the protein CAWSKTGLREQFF.

This sequence joins TRBV14 and TRBJ2-3; possibly TRBD1 for D (6 bases). Germline-derived CDR1 and CDR2 are SGHDN and FVKESK. The CDR3 runs 17 residues. V was clipped by 1 base and J by 2 bases, with 16 bases between them. The CDR3, as DNA: TGTGCCAGCAGCCAAGGGACAGTCTTTAGTACCACAGATACGCAGTATTTT. It codes for CASSQGTVFSTTDTQYF. Using reference TRBV14 and TRBJ2-3 for the parts outside the CDR3, the full variable domain is EAGVTQFPSHSVIEKGQTVTLRCDPISGHDNLYWYRRVMGKEIKFLLHFVKESKQDESGMPNNRFLAERTGGTYSTLKVQPAELEDSGVYFCASSQGTVFSTTDTQYFGPGTRLTVL.

The gene calls are TRBV19 and TRBJ1-5; the D gene is possibly TRBD1 (6 bases). The CDR3 runs to 13 residues. V shed 4 bases and J shed 11 bases, with 15 bases lying between them. The germline gives CDR1 LNHDA, CDR2 SQIVND (reference sequence). The CDR3 protein is CASSTKGTRAQHF. DNA for the CDR3: TGTGCCAGTAGTACGAAGGGGACACGGGCCCAGCATTTT.

This clonotype was recorded a few times. The chain links TRBV10-3 to TRBJ2-5; 10 bases are a match to TRBD1. CDR3 length equals 18 residues. The junction had 12 bases not matched to a gene; V was cut back by 5 bases and J by 0 bases. Germline CDR1 reads ENHRY; CDR2 reads SYGVKD. The CDR3 loop is CAISTGTGVLGNQETQYF. The CDR3 nucleotides are TGTGCCATCAGTACCGGGACAGGGGTTTTGGGGAACCAAGAGACCCAGTACTTC.